A single sample is the source of the 9 T cell receptor beta chains below, sequenced in a study of blood T cell repertoires in COVID-19 (TCRdb year 2020). The library was prepared using the immunoSEQ multiplex PCR assay. The table was pulled from immuneACCESS by TCRdb, which kept in-frame rearrangements only. Such tables lose some clones; where checked, under half of the loss comes from unresolved V genes, and the rest has no known cause. This sample is represented by around 150,000 clones; around nine tenths of them were singletons. The ten largest account for approximately 4% of the sample. Material: peripheral blood. These receptor sequences come from a middle-aged woman with acute or convalescent COVID-19.

The chain couples TRBV4-2 to TRBJ1-2; no firm D call. The CDR3 has 14 residues. V was trimmed by 2 bases and J by 8 bases, leaving 15 bases between them. Germline loops: CDR1 LGHNA, CDR2 YNFKEQ. CDR3 coding DNA: TGTGCCAGCAGCCAACCCTTGACGGGGATGGGCTACACCTTC. Protein: CASSQPLTGMGYTF.

The chain recombines TRBV7-9 with TRBJ1-1; maybe TRBD1 (6 bases). From germline, CDR1 is SEHNR and CDR2 FQNEAQ (reference sequence). The CDR3 contains 13 residues. Trimming took 8 bases from V and 7 from J, leaving 17 bases between them. CDR3 residues: CASGRGHYNEAFF. DNA for the CDR3: TGTGCCAGCGGGCGGGGGCATTATAATGAAGCTTTCTTT.

This chain connects TRBV10-2 to TRBJ2-3; D ambiguous. Germline V gene data show CDR1 as WSHSY and CDR2 as SAAADI. CDR3 length equals 15 residues. The V end was cut by 0 bases, the J end by 2 bases, with 9 bases between. Here the CDR3 reads CASSESAVPTDTQYF. The DNA for the CDR3 is TGCGCCAGCAGTGAGTCAGCCGTTCCCACAGATACGCAGTATTTT.

The chain carries TRBV7-2 and TRBJ2-7, with 10 bases lining up with TRBD2. J lost 6 bases, V lost 5 bases, and 7 bases had no gene match. The CDR3 totals 14 residues. Germline loops: CDR1 SGHTA, CDR2 FQGNSA. The CDR3 DNA is TGTGCCAGCAGCCAGACTAGCGGGTTCCGCGAGCAGTACTTC. Translating gives CASSQTSGFREQYF.

V gene TRBV11-2 combines with J gene TRBJ1-4; D is unresolved. The length of the CDR3 is 16 residues. CDR1 is SGHAT and CDR2 is FQNNGV in the germline V gene. V lost 5 bases and J 12 bases, leaving 25 bases between the germline ends. The CDR3 nucleotides read TGTGCCAGCAGCAAGAACACACCGGGTCTAAAAGTTGAACTGTTTTTT. Translated, it gives CASSKNTPGLKVELFF.

J is TRBJ1-2 and V is TRBV18; 8 bases match TRBD1. V was clipped by 0 bases and J by 4 bases; unmatched bases: 7. CDR3 size: 16 residues. Germline V gene lookup returns CDR1 KGHSH and CDR2 LQKENI. The CDR3 here is CASSPPGQVFGYGYTF. The CDR3 DNA is TGTGCCAGCTCACCACCGGGACAGGTCTTCGGCTATGGCTACACCTTC. Filled out from reference TRBV18 and TRBJ1-2, the complete variable domain reads NAGVMQNPRHLVRRRGQEARLRCSPMKGHSHVYWYRQLPEEGLKFMVYLQKENIIDESGMPKERFSAEFPKEGPSILRIQQVVRGDSAAYFCASSPPGQVFGYGYTFGSGTRLTVV.

The gene calls are TRBV6-5 and TRBJ1-1; D is possibly TRBD1 (6 bases). Trimming removed 1 base from V and 10 bases from J, with 13 bases in between. In germline, CDR1 is MNHEY, CDR2 SVGAGI. CDR3 length: 13 amino acids. The CDR3 region is CASSYLRGSGAFF. Here the CDR3 DNA reads TGTGCCAGCAGTTACTTGAGGGGGAGTGGAGCTTTCTTT.

The V gene is TRBV18, the J gene TRBJ2-1, with 15 bases aligning to TRBD2. With 4 bases clipped from V and 9 bases from J, the junction kept 4 bases outside the gene matches. The CDR3 runs 15 residues. Germline lookup yields CDR1 KGHSH and CDR2 LQKENI. DNA for the CDR3: TGTGCCAGCTCACGGACTAGCGGGGGGGGAGGTGAGCAGTTCTTC. Translating gives CASSRTSGGGGEQFF.

As to this clone: Other DNA sequences in this specimen translate into the identical CDR3. The J gene is TRBJ1-2, the V gene TRBV7-2; TRBD1 matches 9 bases. V lost 2 bases, J lost 7 bases, and 5 bases stayed unmatched. This CDR3 is built from 14 residues. Germline assignment: CDR1 SGHTA and CDR2 FQGNSA. The CDR3 bases are TGTGCCAGCAGCTTAACAGGGGGCGCAGGTGGCTACACCTTC. Encoded protein: CASSLTGGAGGYTF.